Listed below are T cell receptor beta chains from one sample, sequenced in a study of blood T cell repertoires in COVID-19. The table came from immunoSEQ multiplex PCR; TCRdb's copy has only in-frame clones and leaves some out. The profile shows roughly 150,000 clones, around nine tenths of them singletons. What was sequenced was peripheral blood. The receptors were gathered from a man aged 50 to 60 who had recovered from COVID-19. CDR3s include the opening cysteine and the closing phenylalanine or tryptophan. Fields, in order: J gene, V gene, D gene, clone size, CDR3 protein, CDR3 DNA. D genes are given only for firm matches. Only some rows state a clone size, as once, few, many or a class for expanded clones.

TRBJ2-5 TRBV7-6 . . CASSLSGQETQYF TGTGCCAGCAGCTTAAGCGGCCAAGAGACCCAGTACTTC
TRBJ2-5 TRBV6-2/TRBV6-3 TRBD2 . CASSSTSGSQETQYF TGTGCCAGCAGTTCGACTAGCGGGAGCCAAGAGACCCAGTACTTC
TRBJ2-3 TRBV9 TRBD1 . CASSRTGPPQDTQYF TGTGCCAGCAGCCGGACAGGTCCACCGCAAGATACGCAGTATTTT
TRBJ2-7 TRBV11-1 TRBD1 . CASSPPGQGYHEQYF TGTGCCAGCAGCCCGCCGGGACAGGGGTACCACGAGCAGTACTTC
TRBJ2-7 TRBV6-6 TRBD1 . CATSRQGTYEQYF TGTGCCACCTCGAGACAGGGGACCTACGAGCAGTACTTC
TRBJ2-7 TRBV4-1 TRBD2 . CASSQSGTSGYEQYF TGCGCCAGCAGCCAATCCGGGACTAGCGGCTACGAGCAGTACTTC
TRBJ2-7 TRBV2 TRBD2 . CASSERASGQGREQYF TGTGCCAGCAGTGAACGGGCTAGCGGTCAGGGCAGGGAGCAGTACTTC
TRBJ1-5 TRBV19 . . CASRGDRGNQPQHF TGTGCCAGTAGGGGTGACAGAGGCAATCAGCCCCAGCATTTT
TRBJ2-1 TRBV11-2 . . CASSEFLSGGSFF TGTGCCAGCAGCGAATTTCTTTCCGGGGGTTCGTTCTTC
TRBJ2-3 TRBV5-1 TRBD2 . CASSSLPKREGTDTQYF TGCGCCAGCAGCTCCCTTCCGAAGCGGGAGGGCACAGATACGCAGTATTTT
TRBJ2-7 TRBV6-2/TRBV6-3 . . CASSSSVRSSYEQYF TGTGCCAGCAGCTCTAGCGTACGAAGCTCCTACGAGCAGTACTTC
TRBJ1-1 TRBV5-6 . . CASSLWHKNTEAFF TGTGCCAGCAGCTTGTGGCATAAGAACACTGAAGCTTTCTTT
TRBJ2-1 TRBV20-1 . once CSARMTREQFF TGCAGTGCTAGAATGACTAGAGAGCAGTTCTTC
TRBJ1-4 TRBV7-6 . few CASSLYPARATNEKLFF TGTGCCAGCAGCTTATACCCGGCTAGAGCAACTAATGAAAAACTGTTTTTT
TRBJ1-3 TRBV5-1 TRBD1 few CASSPGQDHTIYF TGCGCCAGCAGCCCAGGACAGGACCACACCATATATTTT
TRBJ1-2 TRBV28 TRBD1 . CASSLAIPQGASRGYGYTF TGTGCCAGCAGTTTGGCAATCCCACAGGGGGCGAGTAGAGGGTATGGCTACACCTTC
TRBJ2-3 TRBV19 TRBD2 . CASSRGGGAGTDTQYF TGTGCCAGTAGTCGGGGCGGGGGGGCCGGAACAGATACGCAGTATTTT
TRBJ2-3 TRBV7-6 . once CASSLGAATDTQYF TGTGCCAGCAGCTTGGGTGCGGCCACAGATACGCAGTATTTT
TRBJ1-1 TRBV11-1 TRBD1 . CASSLDQGAPFF TGTGCCAGCAGCTTAGACCAGGGGGCTCCCTTCTTT
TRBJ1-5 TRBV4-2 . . CASSQVQESNQPQHF TGTGCCAGCAGCCAAGTACAGGAAAGCAATCAGCCCCAGCATTTT
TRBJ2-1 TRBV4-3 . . CASSQEGLGGNEQFF TGCGCCAGCAGCCAAGAAGGCCTAGGGGGCAATGAGCAGTTCTTC
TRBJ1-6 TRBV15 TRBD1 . CATSRVGTGGSPLHF TGTGCCACCAGCAGAGTTGGGACAGGGGGATCACCCCTCCACTTT
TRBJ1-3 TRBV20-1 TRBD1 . CSASMAGQGPNTIYF TGCAGTGCTAGTATGGCGGGACAGGGCCCAAACACCATATATTTT
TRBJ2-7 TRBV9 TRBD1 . CASSPWGGTGISNEQYF TGTGCCAGCAGCCCCTGGGGGGGGACAGGGATCTCCAACGAGCAGTACTTC
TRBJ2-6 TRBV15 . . CATSRSRTAGANVLTF TGTGCCACCAGCAGATCCCGGACAGCTGGGGCCAACGTCCTGACTTTC
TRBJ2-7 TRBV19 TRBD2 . CASRTSGSSYEQYF TGTGCCAGCAGGACTAGCGGGAGCTCCTACGAGCAGTACTTC
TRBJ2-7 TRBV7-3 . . CASSSGVYEQYF TGTGCCAGCAGCTCAGGTGTATACGAGCAGTACTTC
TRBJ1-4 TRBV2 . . CASRGDEKLFF TGTGCCAGCAGAGGAGATGAAAAACTGTTTTTT
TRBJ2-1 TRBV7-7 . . CASSPDRSYNEQFF TGTGCCAGCAGCCCCGACAGGTCCTACAATGAGCAGTTCTTC
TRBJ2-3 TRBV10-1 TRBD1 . CASSGQGFTDTQYF TGCGCCAGCAGTGGACAGGGGTTCACAGATACGCAGTATTTT
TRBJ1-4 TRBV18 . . CASSPPRQGGEKLFF TGTGCCAGCTCACCACCGCGGCAGGGCGGCGAAAAACTGTTTTTT
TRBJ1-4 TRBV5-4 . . CASRSGGTSDEKLFF TGTGCCAGCAGATCCGGCGGGACGAGTGATGAAAAACTGTTTTTT
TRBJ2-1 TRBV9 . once CASTPTLRREGDEQFF TGTGCCAGCACCCCGACCCTCCGGAGGGAGGGGGATGAGCAGTTCTTC
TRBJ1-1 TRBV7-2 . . CASSLEAGINTEAFF TGTGCCAGCAGCTTAGAGGCGGGGATCAACACTGAAGCTTTCTTT
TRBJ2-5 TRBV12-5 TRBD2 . CASGFSGRAGYQETQYF TGTGCTAGTGGTTTCTCCGGGAGGGCGGGGTACCAAGAGACCCAGTACTTC
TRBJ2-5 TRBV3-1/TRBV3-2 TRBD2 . CASSRTSGGKTQYF TGTGCCAGCAGCCGTACTAGCGGGGGAAAGACCCAGTACTTC
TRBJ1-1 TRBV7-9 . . CASSLEGGLGTEAFF TGTGCCAGCAGCTTAGAGGGGGGGCTTGGCACTGAAGCTTTCTTT
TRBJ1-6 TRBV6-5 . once CASQQVAYNSPLHF TGTGCCAGTCAACAGGTTGCCTATAATTCACCCCTCCACTTT
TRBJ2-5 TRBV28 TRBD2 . CASSLSLTSGYQETQYF TGTGCCAGCAGTTTATCGTTGACTAGCGGGTACCAAGAGACCCAGTACTTC
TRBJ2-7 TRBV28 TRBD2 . CASSWGTSGPYEQYF TGTGCCAGCAGTTGGGGGACTAGCGGGCCCTACGAGCAGTACTTC
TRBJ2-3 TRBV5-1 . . CASSWGDSSVTDTQYF TGCGCCAGCAGCTGGGGGGACAGTTCTGTCACAGATACGCAGTATTTT
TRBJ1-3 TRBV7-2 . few CASSSSGAENTIYF TGTGCCAGCAGCAGCTCAGGGGCGGAAAACACCATATATTTT
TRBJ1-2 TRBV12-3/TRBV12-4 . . CASTPVYGYTF TGTGCCAGCACCCCCGTCTATGGCTACACCTTC
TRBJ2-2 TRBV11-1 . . CASSLRGGTGELFF TGTGCCAGCAGCTTAAGGGGGGGCACCGGGGAGCTGTTTTTT
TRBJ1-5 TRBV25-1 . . CASSTGGETSNQPQHF TGTGCCAGCAGTACGGGAGGGGAGACTAGCAATCAGCCCCAGCATTTT
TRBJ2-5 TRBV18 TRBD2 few CASSLSGNKETQYF TGTGCCAGCTCACTAAGCGGGAACAAAGAGACCCAGTACTTC
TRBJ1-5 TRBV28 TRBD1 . CASSPGGTGANQPQHF TGTGCCAGCAGCCCCGGCGGGACAGGAGCGAATCAGCCCCAGCATTTT
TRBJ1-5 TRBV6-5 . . CASSQDSRNQPQHF TGTGCCAGCAGCCAGGACAGTCGGAATCAGCCCCAGCATTTT
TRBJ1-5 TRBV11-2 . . CASSLDSSGGNQPQHF TGTGCCAGCAGCTTAGATTCATCCGGGGGTAATCAGCCCCAGCATTTT
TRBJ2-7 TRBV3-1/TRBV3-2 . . CASRRGQLYEQYF TGTGCCAGCAGACGCGGACAGCTCTACGAGCAGTACTTC